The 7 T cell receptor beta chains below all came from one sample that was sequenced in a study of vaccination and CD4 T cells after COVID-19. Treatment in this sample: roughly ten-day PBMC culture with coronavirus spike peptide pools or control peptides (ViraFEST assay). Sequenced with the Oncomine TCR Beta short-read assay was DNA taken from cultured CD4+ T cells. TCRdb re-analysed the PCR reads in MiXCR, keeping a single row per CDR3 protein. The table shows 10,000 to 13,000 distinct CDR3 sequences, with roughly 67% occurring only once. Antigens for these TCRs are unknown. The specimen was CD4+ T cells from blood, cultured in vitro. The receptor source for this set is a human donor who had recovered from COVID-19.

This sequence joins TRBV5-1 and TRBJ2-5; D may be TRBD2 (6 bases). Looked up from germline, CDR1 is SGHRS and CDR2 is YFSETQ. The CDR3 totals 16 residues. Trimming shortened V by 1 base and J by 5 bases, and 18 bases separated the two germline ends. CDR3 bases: TGCGCCAGCAGCTTGACGGTTAGCGGAGAGTGGGAGACCCAGTACTTC. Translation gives CASSLTVSGEWETQYF.

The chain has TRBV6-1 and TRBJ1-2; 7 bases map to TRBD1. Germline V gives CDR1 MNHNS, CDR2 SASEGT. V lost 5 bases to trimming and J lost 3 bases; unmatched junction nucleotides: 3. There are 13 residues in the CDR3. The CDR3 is CASSPGTDYGYTF. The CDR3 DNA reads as TGTGCCAGCAGTCCCGGGACAGACTATGGCTACACCTTC.

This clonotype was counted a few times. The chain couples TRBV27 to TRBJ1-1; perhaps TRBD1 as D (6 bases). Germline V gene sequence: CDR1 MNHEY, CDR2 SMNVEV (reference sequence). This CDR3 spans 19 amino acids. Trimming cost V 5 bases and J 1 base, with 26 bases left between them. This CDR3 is CASSPTRGAWFRENTEAFF. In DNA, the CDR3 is TGTGCCAGCAGTCCGACGAGGGGGGCGTGGTTCAGGGAGAACACTGAAGCTTTCTTT.

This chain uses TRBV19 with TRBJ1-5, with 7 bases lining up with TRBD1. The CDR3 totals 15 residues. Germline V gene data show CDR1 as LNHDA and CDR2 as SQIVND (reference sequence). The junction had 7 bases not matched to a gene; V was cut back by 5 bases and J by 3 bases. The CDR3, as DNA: TGTGCCAGTAGTCCCGGGACAGCGGACAATCAGCCCCAGCATTTT. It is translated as CASSPGTADNQPQHF.

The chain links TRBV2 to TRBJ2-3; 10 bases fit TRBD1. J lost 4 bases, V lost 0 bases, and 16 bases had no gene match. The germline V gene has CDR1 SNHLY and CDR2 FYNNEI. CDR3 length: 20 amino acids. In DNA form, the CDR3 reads TGTGCCAGCAGTGAAGCGGGCTTCCCGGGACAGGGGCGATCGGCAGATACGCAGTATTTT. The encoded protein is CASSEAGFPGQGRSADTQYF.

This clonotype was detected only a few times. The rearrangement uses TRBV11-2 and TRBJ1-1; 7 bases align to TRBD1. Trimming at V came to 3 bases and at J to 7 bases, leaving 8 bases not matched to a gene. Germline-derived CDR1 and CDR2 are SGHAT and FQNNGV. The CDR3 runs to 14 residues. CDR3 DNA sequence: TGTGCCAGCAGCTTGGGATGGACAGGTGGTGAAGCTTTCTTT. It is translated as CASSLGWTGGEAFF. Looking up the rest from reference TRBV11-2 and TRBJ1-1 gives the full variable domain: EAGVAQSPRYKIIEKRQSVAFWCNPISGHATLYWYQQILGQGPKLLIQFQNNGVVDDSQLPKDRFSAERLKGVDSTLKIQPAKLEDSAVYLCASSLGWTGGEAFFGQGTRLTVV.

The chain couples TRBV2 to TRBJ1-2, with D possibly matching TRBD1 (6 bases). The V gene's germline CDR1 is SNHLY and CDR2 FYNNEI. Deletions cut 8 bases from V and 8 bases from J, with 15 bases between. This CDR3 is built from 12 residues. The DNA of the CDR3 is TGTGCCAGCGGACGCACAGGGACCGGCTACACCTTC. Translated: CASGRTGTGYTF. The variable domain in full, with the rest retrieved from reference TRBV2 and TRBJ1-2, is EPEVTQTPSHQVTQMGQEVILRCVPISNHLYFYWYRQILGQKVEFLVSFYNNEISEKSEIFDDQFSVERPDGSNFTLKIRSTKLEDSAMYFCASGRTGTGYTFGSGTRLTVV.